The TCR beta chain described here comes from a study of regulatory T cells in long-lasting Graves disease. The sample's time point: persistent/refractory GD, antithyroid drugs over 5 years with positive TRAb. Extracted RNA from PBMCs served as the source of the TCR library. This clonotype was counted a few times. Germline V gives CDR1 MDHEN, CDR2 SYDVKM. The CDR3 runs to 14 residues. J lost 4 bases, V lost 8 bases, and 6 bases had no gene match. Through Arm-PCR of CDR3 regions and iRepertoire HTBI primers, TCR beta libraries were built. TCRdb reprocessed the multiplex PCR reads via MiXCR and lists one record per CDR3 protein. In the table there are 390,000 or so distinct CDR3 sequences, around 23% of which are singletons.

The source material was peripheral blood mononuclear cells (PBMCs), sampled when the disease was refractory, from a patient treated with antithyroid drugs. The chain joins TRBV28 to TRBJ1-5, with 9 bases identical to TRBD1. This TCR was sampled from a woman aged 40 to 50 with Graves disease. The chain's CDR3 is CASGDRDWNQPQHF. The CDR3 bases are TGTGCCAGCGGGGACAGGGATTGGAATCAGCCCCAGCATTTT.